This TCR beta chain is from a study of shared T cell receptors in the human thymus. The germline V and J ends were trimmed by 5 bases and 0 bases, with 16 bases remaining between them. The CDR3 runs 16 residues. Per germline, CDR1 SGHVT and CDR2 SQSDAQ. TCRdb's table, derived via immunoSEQ multiplex PCR, lists solely in-frame clones and lacks some. The sample contains about 380,000 clones, around 93% of which appear only once. The sequence was obtained from a human donor. The V and J genes are TRBV7-4 and TRBJ1-1; no clear D gene. The source material was thymocytes. The CDR3 is CASSLPFKEMNTEAFF. The CDR3 DNA reads TGTGCCAGCAGCCTCCCGTTCAAGGAAATGAACACTGAAGCTTTCTTT. Using reference TRBV7-4 and TRBJ1-1 for the parts outside the CDR3, the full variable domain is GAGVSQSPRYKVAKRGRDVALRCDSISGHVTLYWYRQTLGQGSEVLTYSQSDAQRDKSGRPSGRFSAERPERSVSTLKIQRTEQGDSAVYLCASSLPFKEMNTEAFFGQGTRLTVV.